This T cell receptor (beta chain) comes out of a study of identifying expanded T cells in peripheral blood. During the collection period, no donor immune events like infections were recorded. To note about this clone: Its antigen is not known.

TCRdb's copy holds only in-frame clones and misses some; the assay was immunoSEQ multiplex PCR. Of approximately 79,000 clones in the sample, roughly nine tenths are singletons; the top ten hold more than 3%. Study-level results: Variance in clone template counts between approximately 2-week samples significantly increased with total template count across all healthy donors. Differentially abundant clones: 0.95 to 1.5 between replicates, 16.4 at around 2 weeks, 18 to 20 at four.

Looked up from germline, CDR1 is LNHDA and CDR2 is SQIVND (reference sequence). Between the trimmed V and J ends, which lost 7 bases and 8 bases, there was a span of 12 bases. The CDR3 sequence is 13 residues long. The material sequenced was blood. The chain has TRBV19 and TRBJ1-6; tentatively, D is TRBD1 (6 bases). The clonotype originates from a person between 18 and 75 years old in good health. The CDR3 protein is CASKYREDSPLHF. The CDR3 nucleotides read TGTGCCAGTAAGTACAGGGAGGATTCACCCCTCCACTTT. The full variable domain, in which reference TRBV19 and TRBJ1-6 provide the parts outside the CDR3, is DGGITQSPKYLFRKEGQNVTLSCEQNLNHDAMYWYRQDPGQGLRLIYYSQIVNDFQKGDIAEGYSVSREKKESFPLTVTSAQKNPTAFYLCASKYREDSPLHFGNGTRLTVT.